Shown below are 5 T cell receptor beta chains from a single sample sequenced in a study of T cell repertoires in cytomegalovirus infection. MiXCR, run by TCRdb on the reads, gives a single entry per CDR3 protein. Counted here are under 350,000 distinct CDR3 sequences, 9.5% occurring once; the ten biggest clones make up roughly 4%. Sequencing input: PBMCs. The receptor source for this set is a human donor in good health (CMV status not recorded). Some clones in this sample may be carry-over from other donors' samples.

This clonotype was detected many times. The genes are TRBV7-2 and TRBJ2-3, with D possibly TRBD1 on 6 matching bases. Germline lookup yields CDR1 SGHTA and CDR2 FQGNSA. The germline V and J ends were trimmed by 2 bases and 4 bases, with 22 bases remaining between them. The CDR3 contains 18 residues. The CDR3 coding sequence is TGTGCCAGCAGCTTACAGACCGGGACACCCCTTTGGCCAGATACGCAGTATTTT. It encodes CASSLQTGTPLWPDTQYF.

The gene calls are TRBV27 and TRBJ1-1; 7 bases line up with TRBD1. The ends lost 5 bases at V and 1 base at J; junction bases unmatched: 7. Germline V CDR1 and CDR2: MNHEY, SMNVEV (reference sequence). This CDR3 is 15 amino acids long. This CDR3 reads CASSPHRGENTEAFF. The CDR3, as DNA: TGTGCCAGCAGTCCCCACAGGGGAGAGAACACTGAAGCTTTCTTT.

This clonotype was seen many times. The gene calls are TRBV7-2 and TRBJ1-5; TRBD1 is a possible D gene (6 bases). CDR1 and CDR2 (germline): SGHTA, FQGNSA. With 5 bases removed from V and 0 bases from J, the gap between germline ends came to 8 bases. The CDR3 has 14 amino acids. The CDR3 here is CASSVDSSNQPQHF. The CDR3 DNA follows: TGTGCCAGCAGCGTGGACAGTAGCAATCAGCCCCAGCATTTT.

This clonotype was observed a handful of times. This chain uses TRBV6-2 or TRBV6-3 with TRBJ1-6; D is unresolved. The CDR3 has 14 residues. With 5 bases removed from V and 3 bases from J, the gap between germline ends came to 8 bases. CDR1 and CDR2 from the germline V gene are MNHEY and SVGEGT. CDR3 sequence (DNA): TGTGCCAGCAGTCGGACTGACTATAATTCACCCCTCCACTTT. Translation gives CASSRTDYNSPLHF.

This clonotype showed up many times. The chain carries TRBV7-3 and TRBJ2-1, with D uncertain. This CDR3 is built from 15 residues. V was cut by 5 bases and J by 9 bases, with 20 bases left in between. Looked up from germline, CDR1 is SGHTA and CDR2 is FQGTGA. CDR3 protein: CASSLSASATSEQFF. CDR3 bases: TGTGCCAGCAGCCTAAGTGCCTCCGCCACCAGTGAGCAGTTCTTC.